This TCR beta chain originates from a study of metastatic and nonmetastatic thyroid tumors. The authors' processing: A papillary thyroid cancer distant-metastasis classifier was built from CDR3 differences across clinicopathological groups. TCRdb called clones again from the PCR reads with MiXCR. TCRdb's processing, not the authors', yielded these V and J calls. Of 32,000 or so clones detected, 17% appear once; the ten largest clones hold 5% to 8%. The entire patient cohort was treatment-naive prior to thyroid surgery. CDR1 and CDR2 from the germline V gene are MDHEN and SYDVKM. CDR3 length: 13 residues. The V end lost 3 bases, the J end lost 4 bases, and 9 bases lay between the germline ends. This clone is medium-sized (0.01 to 0.1%) by share.

The genes are TRBV28 and TRBJ1-1, with D possibly being TRBD1 (6 bases). Sequencing was carried out using blood. The clonotype originates from a male donor with papillary thyroid cancer or a benign thyroid nodule (not recorded which). Some clones in this sample may be carry-over from other donors' samples. CDR3 coding DNA: TGTGCCAGCAGTTTTGCAGGGGCCACTGAAGCTTTCTTT. As protein: CASSFAGATEAFF.